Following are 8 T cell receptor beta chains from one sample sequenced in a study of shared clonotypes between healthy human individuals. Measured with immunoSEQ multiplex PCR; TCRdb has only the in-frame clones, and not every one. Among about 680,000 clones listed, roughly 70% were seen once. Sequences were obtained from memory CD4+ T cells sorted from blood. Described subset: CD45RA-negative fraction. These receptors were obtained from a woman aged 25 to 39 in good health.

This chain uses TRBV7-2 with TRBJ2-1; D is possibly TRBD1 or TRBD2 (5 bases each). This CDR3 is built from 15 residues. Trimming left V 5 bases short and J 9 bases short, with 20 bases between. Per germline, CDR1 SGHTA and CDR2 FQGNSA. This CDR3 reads CASSRVALVGGEQFF. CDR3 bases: TGTGCCAGCAGCCGCGTTGCGCTAGTTGGGGGTGAGCAGTTCTTC.

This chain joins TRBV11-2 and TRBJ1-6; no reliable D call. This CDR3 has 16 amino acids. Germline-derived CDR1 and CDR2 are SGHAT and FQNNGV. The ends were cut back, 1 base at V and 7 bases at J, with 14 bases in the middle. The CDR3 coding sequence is TGTGCCAGCAGCTTAGGAGGCGGGCCTGGGAATTCACCCCTCCACTTT. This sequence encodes CASSLGGGPGNSPLHF.

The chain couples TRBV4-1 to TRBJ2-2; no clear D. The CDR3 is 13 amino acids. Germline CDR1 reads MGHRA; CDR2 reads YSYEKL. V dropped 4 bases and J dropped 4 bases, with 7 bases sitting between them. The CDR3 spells CASSPLITGELFF. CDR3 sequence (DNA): TGCGCCAGCAGCCCCTTAATCACCGGGGAGCTGTTTTTT.

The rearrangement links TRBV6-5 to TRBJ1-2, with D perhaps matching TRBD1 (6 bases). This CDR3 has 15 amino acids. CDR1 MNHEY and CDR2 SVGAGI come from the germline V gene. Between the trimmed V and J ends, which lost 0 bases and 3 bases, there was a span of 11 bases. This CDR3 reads CASSYSVGGHYGYTF. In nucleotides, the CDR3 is TGTGCCAGCAGTTACTCGGTCGGGGGGCACTATGGCTACACCTTC.

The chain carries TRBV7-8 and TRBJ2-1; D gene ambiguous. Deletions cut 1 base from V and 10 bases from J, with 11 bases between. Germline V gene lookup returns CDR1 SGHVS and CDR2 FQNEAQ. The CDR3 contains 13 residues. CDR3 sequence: CASSLGLSWEQFF. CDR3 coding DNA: TGTGCCAGCAGCTTAGGATTATCCTGGGAGCAGTTCTTC.

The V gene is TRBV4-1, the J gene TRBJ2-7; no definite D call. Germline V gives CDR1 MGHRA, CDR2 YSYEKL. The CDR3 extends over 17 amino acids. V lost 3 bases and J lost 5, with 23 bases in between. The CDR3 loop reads CASSQGPQKGFEDEQYF. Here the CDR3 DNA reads TGCGCCAGCAGCCAGGGTCCACAAAAGGGCTTTGAGGACGAGCAGTACTTC.

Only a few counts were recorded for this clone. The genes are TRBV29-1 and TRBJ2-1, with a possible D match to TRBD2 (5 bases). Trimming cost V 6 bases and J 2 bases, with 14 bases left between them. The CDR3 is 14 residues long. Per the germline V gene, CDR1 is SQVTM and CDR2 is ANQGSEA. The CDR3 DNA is TGCAGCGTCGCCGGGGAAAGGGCCTACAATGAGCAGTTCTTC. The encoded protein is CSVAGERAYNEQFF.

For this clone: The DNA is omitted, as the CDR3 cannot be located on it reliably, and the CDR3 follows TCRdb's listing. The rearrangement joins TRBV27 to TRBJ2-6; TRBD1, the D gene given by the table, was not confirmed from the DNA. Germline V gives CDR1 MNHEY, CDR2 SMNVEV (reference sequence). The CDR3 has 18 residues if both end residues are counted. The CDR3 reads CASSFGPGLSSGANVLTF.